This section outlines one T cell receptor (beta chain) sequence together with its context. Its antigen has not been determined. Base qualities are not at hand, and no much larger clone is one base apart. The time point tag for this specimen amounts to: patch test 1, 2 weeks after DPC sensitization. The treatment or condition label corresponds to: therapeutic diphenylcyclopropenone sensitization with weekly scalp DPC. Blood at each patch-test visit was drawn before the patch test was applied. To be eligible, patients had to be aged 18 to 70, diagnosed with alopecia and judged suitable for DPC therapy, while pregnant patients were excluded. Total RNA was extracted from unfractionated whole blood collected in Tempus Blood RNA tubes. The source of the sample is a study of human T cells and chemical hapten exposure (dated by TCRdb to the early 2020s). A note on the overall study: For sensitization, 2% DPC in acetone was applied to a 2 cm by 2 cm area of upper inner arm skin. Throughout the approximately 24-week study period, patients were also given weekly therapeutic DPC doses on the scalp. Most of the patients in the cohort were female, and the cohort covered alopecia areata with under or over 50% scalp involvement, alopecia totalis and alopecia universalis. Patch testing was done on the upper back using Finn chambers containing 0.01% DPC, and results were scored after 6 days according to International Contact Dermatitis Research Group standards. Libraries were pooled for sequencing, and variation in per-sample TCR yields was attributed mainly to small differences in library volumes within the pool. Peripheral blood TCR repertoire changes were tracked in vivo in alopecia patients during primary and secondary sensitization to the hapten diphenylcyclopropenone (DPC). Roughly 30 alopecia patients gave blood for TCR sequencing at one to four time points (pre-sensitization, 2, 6 and 24 weeks). Blood samples were taken from patients before sensitization (week 0) and at 2, 6 and about 24 weeks after DPC sensitization.

Library creation used RACE. Sequencer: NextSeq 500. During library preparation, unique molecular identifiers were attached to individual cDNA molecules so that TCRs could be counted in a quantitative, reproducible way. For every blood RNA sample, sequencing covered both the TCR alpha and TCR beta chains. As for the original processing: The median number of TCRs per sample was roughly 94,000, ranging from about 20,000 to 690,600. V, J and CDR3 annotation of the TCR reads was performed with the Decombinator software suite. For PS versus PT1 abundance plots, all samples were subsampled to the same number of TCRs (28,000). TCRs were defined as expanded if absent before sensitization and observed at least eight times at the 2-week time point. TCRdb cleaned the public reads at Q25 with fastp, built clones with MiXCR and kept in-frame beta chains. CDR3 protein sequences are deduplicated, and each keeps its most common genes and DNA. The V and J calls and clone size come from TCRdb's table, not from the authors' own analysis. The sample profile shows 90,000 or so distinct CDR3 sequences; over 9.5% of them were found once. The ten largest account for 2% to 2.5% of the sample.

Broad study findings and their caveats: Significantly more large CDR3 similarity clusters were formed by expanded TCRs than by pre-sensitization or healthy control sets, consistent with antigen-driven responses. No change with DPC sensitization was found in the number of TCRs above 1 in 1000 frequency, and no evidence of global repertoire structure alterations was found. A positive correlation was found between the number of PT1 expanded TCRs and patch test score, with significance reached at thresholds 8, 16 and 32 but not 4. Alopecia, a presumed autoimmune disease, was present in all patients, so the immune response of the patients might differ from that of healthy individuals. Repeated subsampling changed both the strength of the expansion versus patch-test correlation and the threshold at which that correlation became significant.

The receptor's source is a man aged 40-50 years with alopecia areata. Some clones in this sample may be carry-over from other donors' samples. The sequencing used whole blood, collected in connection with sensitization to the hapten diphenylcyclopropenone (DPC).

The CDR3 sequence is CASSQHTGTGAGNTIYF. DNA sequence: TGCGCCAGCAGCCAACATACCGGGACAGGGGCTGGAAACACCATATATTTT. Here the chain combines TRBV4-3 and TRBJ1-3; 10 central nucleotides agree with TRBD1. CDR1 and CDR2 are read off the germline V gene as LGHNA and YSLEER. Trimmed from V: 2 bases; trimmed from J: 2 bases; junction bases lacking a gene match: 6. The CDR3 covers 17 residues, taking in both the cysteine and the phenylalanine. The only DNA kept is the CDR3, 51 bases in frame from the first base.